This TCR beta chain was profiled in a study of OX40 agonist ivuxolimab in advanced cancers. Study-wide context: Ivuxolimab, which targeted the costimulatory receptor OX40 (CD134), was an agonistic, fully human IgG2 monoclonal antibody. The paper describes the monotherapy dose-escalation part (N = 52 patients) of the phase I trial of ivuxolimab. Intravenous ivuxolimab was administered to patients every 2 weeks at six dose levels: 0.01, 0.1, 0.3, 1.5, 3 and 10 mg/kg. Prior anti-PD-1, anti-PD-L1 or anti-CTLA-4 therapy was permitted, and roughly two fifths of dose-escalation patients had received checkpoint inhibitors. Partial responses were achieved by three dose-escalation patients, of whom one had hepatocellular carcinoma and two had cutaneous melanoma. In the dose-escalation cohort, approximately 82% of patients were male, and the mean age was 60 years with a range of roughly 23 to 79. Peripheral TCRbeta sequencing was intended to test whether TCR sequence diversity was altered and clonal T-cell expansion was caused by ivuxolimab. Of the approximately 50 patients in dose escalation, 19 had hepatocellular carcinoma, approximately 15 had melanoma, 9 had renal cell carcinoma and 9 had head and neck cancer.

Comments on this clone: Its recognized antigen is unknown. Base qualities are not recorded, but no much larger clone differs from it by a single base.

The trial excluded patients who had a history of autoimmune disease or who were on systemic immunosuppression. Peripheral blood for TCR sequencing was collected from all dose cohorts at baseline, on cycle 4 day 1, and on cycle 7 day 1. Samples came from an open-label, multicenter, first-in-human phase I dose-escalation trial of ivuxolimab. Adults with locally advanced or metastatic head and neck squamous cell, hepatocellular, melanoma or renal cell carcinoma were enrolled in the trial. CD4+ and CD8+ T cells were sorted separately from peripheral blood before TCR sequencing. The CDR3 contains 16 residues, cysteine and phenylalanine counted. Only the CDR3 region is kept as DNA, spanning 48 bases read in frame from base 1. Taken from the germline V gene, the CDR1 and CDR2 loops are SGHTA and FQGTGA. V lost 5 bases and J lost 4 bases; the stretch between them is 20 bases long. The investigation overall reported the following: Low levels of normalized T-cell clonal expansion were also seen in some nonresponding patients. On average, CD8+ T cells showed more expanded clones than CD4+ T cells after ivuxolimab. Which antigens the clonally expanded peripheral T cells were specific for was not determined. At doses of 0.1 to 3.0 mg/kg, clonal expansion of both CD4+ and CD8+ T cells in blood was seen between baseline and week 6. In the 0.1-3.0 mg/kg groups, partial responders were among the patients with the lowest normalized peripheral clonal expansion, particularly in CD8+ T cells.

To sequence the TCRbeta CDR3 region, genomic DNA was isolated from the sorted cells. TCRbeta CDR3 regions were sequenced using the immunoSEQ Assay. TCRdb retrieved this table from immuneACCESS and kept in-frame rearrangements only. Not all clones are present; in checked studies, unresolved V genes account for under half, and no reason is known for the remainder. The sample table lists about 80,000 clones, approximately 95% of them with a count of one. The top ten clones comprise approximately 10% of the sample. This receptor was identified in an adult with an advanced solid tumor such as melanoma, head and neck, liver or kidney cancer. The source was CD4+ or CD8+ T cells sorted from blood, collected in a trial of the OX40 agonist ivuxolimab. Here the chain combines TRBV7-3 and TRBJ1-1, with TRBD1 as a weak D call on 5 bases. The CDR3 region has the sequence CASSPIGGVVGTEAFF. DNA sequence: TGTGCCAGCAGCCCTATCGGGGGGGTAGTTGGCACTGAAGCTTTCTTT.